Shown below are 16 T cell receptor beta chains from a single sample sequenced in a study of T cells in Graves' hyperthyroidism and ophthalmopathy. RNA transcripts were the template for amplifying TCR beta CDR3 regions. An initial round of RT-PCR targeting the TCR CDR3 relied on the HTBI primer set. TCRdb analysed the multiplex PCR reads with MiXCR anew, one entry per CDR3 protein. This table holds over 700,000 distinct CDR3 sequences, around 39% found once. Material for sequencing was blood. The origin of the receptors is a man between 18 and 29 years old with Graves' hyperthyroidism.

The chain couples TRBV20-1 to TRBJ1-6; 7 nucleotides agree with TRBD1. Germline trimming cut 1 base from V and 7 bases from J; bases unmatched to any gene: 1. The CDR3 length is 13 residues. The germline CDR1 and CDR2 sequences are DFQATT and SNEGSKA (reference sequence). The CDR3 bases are TGCAGTGCTAGAGGGACAGGCAATTCACCCCTCCACTTT. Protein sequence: CSARGTGNSPLHF.

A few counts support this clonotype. The CDR3 sequence: CASSASDRGTTGELFF. The CDR3 DNA reads as TGTGCCAGCAGCGCCTCGGACAGGGGGACGACCGGGGAGCTGTTTTTT. The chain is built from TRBV9 and TRBJ2-2, with 10 bases lining up with TRBD1. The CDR3 covers 16 residues. Looked up from germline, CDR1 is SGDLS and CDR2 is YYNGEE. V shed 3 bases, J shed 5 bases, and the junction held 7 bases outside the gene matches.

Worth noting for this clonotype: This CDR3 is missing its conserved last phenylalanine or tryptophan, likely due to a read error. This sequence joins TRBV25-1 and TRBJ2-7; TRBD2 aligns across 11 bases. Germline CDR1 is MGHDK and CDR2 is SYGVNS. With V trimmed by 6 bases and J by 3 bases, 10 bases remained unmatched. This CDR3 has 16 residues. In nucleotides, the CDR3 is TGTGCCAGCAGCCGCCAACTAGCGGGAGCTCTCTACGAGCAGTACCTC. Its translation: CASSRQLAGALYEQYL.

The CDR3 DNA reads as TGTGCCAGTAGTATAGATTCCAGGCTTAACACTGAAGCTTTCTTT. Translating it yields CASSIDSRLNTEAFF. The genes are TRBV19 and TRBJ1-1; D not certain. The V end was cut by 0 bases, the J end by 2 bases, with 10 bases between. This CDR3 is 15 amino acids long. The germline CDR1 and CDR2 sequences are LNHDA and SQIVND (reference sequence).

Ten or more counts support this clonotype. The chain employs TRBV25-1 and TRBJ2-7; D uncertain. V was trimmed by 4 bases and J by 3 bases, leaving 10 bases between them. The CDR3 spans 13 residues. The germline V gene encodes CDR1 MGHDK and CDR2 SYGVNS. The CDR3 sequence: CASSVGPVYEQYF. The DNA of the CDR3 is TGTGCCAGCAGTGTCGGGCCTGTCTACGAGCAGTACTTC.

The CDR3 nucleotides read TGTGCCAGCAGCCCACATGACAGGGCGGACACCGGGGAGCTGTTTTTT. This translates into CASSPHDRADTGELFF. The V gene is TRBV7-8, the J gene TRBJ2-2, with 7 bases that match TRBD1. There are 16 residues in the CDR3. CDR1 and CDR2 from the germline V gene are SGHVS and FQNEAQ. With 5 bases clipped from V and 3 bases from J, the junction kept 9 bases outside the gene matches.

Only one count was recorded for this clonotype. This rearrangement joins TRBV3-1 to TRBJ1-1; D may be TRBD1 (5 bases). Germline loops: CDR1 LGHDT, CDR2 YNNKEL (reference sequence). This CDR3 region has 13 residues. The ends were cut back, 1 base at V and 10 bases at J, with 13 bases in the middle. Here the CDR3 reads CASSQGTGVRAFF. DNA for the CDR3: TGTGCCAGCAGCCAAGGTACAGGAGTACGAGCTTTCTTT.

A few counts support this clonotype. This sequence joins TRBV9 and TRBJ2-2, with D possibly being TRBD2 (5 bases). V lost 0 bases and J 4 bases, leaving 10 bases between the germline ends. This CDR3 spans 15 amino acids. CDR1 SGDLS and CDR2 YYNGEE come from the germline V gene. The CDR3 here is CASSVEGGGTGELFF. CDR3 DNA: TGTGCCAGCAGCGTAGAAGGCGGAGGCACCGGGGAGCTGTTTTTT.

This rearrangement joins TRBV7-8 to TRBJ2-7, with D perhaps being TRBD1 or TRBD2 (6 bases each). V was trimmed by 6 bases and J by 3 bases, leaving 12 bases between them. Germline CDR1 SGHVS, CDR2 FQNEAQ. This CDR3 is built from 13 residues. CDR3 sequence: CASRRDNFYEQYF. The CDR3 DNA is TGTGCCAGCAGGCGGGACAACTTCTACGAGCAGTACTTC.

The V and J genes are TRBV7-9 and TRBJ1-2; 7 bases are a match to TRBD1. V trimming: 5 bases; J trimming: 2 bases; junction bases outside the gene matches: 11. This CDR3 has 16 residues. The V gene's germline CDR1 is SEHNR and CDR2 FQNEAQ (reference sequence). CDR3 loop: CASSAGGTVGNYGYTF. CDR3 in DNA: TGTGCCAGCAGCGCTGGTGGGACAGTCGGCAACTATGGCTACACCTTC.

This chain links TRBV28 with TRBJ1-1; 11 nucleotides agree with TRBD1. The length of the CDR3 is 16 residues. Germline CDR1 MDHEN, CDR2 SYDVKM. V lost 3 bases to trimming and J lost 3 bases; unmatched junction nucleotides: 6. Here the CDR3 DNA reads TGTGCCAGCAGTTTCAGGGACAGGGGGTGGTACACTGAAGCTTTCTTT. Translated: CASSFRDRGWYTEAFF.

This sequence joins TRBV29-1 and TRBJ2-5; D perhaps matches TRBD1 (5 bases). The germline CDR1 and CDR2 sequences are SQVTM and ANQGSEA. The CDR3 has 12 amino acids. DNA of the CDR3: TGCAGAGATCAGGGCGGCTCAGAGACCCAGTACTTC. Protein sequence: CRDQGGSETQYF.

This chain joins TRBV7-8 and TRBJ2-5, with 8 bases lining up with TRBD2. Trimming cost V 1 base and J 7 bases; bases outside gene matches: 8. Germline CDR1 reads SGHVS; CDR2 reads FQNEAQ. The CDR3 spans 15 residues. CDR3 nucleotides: TGTGCCAGCAGCTTAGATTCGGGGGGGCCGGGGACCCAGTACTTC. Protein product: CASSLDSGGPGTQYF.

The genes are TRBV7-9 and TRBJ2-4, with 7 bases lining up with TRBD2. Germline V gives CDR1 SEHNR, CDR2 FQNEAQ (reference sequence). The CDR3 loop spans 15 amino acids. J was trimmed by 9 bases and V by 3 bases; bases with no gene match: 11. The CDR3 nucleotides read TGTGCCAGCAGCTTGCAGAGCGGGGTTGGAGGCATTCAGTACTTC. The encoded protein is CASSLQSGVGGIQYF.

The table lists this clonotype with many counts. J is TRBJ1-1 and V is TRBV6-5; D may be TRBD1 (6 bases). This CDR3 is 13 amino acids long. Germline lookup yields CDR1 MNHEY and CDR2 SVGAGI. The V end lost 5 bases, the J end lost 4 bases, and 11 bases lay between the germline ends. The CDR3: CASSRTVGTEAFF. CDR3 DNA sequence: TGTGCCAGCAGTCGGACAGTCGGCACTGAAGCTTTCTTT.

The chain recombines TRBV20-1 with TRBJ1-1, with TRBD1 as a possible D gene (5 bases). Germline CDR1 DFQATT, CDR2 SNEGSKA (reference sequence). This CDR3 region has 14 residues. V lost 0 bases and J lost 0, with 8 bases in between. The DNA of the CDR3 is TGCAGTGCTAGAGAGTACAGGTTGAACACTGAAGCTTTCTTT. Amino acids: CSAREYRLNTEAFF.